This T cell receptor beta chain comes out of a study of blood T cells in healthy people across ages. The study drew donors from healthy Caucasian individuals in Russia aged roughly 6 to 90. Sample-barcoded 5' priming and a J-beta primer mix drove a second PCR of about 6 to 12 cycles. TCRdb reanalysed the 5' RACE reads using MiXCR and keeps one entry per CDR3 protein. The table has fewer than 800,000 distinct CDR3 sequences, about 52% seen once. Germline CDR1 and CDR2: SNHLY and FYNNEI. V was clipped by 8 bases and J by 1 base, with 18 bases between them. CDR3 size: 16 residues. The sequenced sample was blood. The V gene is TRBV2, the J gene TRBJ2-4; D not certain. The receptor's source is a woman in her sixties or seventies in good health. CDR3 DNA: TGTGCCAGCGATGCCGGACGCGTGGGGGCCAAAAACATTCAGTACTTC. Translating it yields CASDAGRVGAKNIQYF.